This T cell receptor beta chain was retrieved from a study of blood T cell repertoires in COVID-19. As for the study in general: From the United States, Italy and Spain came samples of acute and convalescent COVID-19.

The CDR3 length is 17 residues. CDR1 is LGHNT, CDR2 FRNRAP, per germline. J was trimmed by 0 bases and V by 2 bases; bases with no gene match: 8. In the authors' methods: From reference gene primer amplification, estimates of nucleated cell counts were derived. Clones were sequenced by immunoSEQ multiplex PCR, and TCRdb holds only the in-frame ones, with some missing. D and trimming come from the DNA, and the V and J calls and clone size come from that table. The table has 130,000 to 150,000 clones, around 84% seen once. The source of this sequence is a human donor in a cohort sampled during active COVID-19. The chain recombines TRBV12-5 with TRBJ2-3; 7 positions match TRBD2. The sample consisted of peripheral blood. CDR3 loop: CASGLYGAGTSTDTQYF. For the CDR3, the DNA is TGTGCTAGTGGTTTGTACGGAGCGGGGACTAGCACAGATACGCAGTATTTT.